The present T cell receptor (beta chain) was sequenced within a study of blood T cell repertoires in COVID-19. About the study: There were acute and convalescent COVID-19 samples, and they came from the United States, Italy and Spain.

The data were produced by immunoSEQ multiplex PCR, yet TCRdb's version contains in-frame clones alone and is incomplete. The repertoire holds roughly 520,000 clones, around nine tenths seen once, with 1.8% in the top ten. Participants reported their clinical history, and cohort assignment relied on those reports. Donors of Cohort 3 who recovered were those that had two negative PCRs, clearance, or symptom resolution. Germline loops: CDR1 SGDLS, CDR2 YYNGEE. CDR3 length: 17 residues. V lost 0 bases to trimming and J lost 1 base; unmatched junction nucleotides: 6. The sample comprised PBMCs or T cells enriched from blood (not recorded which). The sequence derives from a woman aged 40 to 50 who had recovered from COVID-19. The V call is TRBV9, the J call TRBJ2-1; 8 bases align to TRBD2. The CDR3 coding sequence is TGTGCCAGCAGCGTAGTTGGCGGGAGGAGGTCCTACAATGAGCAGTTCTTC. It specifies CASSVVGGRRSYNEQFF. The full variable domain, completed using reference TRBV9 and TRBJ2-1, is DSGVTQTPKHLITATGQRVTLRCSPRSGDLSVYWYQQSLDQGLQFLIQYYNGEERAKGNILERFSAQQFPDLHSELNLSSLELGDSALYFCASSVVGGRRSYNEQFFGPGTRLTVL.